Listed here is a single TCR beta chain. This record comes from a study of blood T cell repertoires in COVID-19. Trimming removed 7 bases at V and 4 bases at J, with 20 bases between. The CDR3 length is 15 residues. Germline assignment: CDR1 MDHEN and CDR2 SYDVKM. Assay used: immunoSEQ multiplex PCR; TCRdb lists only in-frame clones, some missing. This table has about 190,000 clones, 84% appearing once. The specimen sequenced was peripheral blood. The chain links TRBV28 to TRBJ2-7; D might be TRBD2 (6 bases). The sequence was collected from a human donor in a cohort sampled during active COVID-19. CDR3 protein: CASTFGTVNGYEQYF. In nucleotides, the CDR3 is TGTGCCAGCACCTTCGGGACTGTCAATGGATACGAGCAGTACTTC. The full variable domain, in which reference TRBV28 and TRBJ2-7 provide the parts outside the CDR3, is DVKVTQSSRYLVKRTGEKVFLECVQDMDHENMFWYRQDPGLGLRLIYFSYDVKMKEKGDIPEGYSVSREKKERFSLILESASTNQTSMYLCASTFGTVNGYEQYFGPGTRLTVT.